Presented here are 10 T cell receptor beta chains from one specimen sequenced in a study of T cells of healthy individuals. MiXCR was run by TCRdb on the 5' RACE reads, yielding one entry per CDR3 protein. The profile shows about 96,000 distinct CDR3 sequences, roughly 18% of them singletons. Receptors were obtained from a human donor in good health.

The table lists this clonotype with many counts. The J gene is TRBJ2-3, the V gene TRBV18; 10 positions agree with TRBD2. The junction had 5 bases not matched to a gene; V was cut back by 1 base and J by 4 bases. Germline CDR1 and CDR2: KGHSH and LQKENI. CDR3 length: 16 amino acids. The CDR3 DNA reads TGTGCCAGCTCACCACGAGTTAGCGGGGGGCCAGATACGCAGTATTTT. Amino acid sequence: CASSPRVSGGPDTQYF.

This clonotype was found a few times. The rearrangement uses TRBV28 and TRBJ2-5, with D uncertain. This CDR3 is 14 amino acids long. Germline CDR1 reads MDHEN; CDR2 reads SYDVKM. V was pared by 5 bases and J by 2 bases, with 12 bases between. The DNA for the CDR3 is TGTGCCAGCAGTACCTGGGCCCGGCAAGAGACCCAGTACTTC. This sequence encodes CASSTWARQETQYF.

The chain is built from TRBV5-1 and TRBJ2-1, with 7 bases fitting TRBD2. CDR1 SGHRS and CDR2 YFSETQ come from the germline V gene. Germline trimming cut 0 bases from V and 4 bases from J; bases unmatched to any gene: 4. The CDR3 has 15 amino acids. CDR3: CASSLASGIYNEQFF. CDR3 in DNA: TGCGCCAGCAGCTTGGCTAGCGGAATATACAATGAGCAGTTCTTC. Based on the CDR3 plus reference TRBV5-1 and TRBJ2-1, the full variable domain is KAGVTQTPRYLIKTRGQQVTLSCSPISGHRSVSWYQQTPGQGLQFLFEYFSETQRNKGNFPGRFSGRQFSNSRSEMNVSTLELGDSALYLCASSLASGIYNEQFFGPGTRLTVL.

Many counts were recorded for this clonotype. J is TRBJ1-6 and V is TRBV7-2, with D unclear. The CDR3 has 13 amino acids. Looked up from germline, CDR1 is SGHTA and CDR2 is FQGNSA. V lost 1 base and J lost 9, with 7 bases in between. The CDR3 bases are TGTGCCAGCAGCTTAGACACTCGTTCACCCCTCCACTTT. As protein: CASSLDTRSPLHF.

In this sample, this clonotype turned up a few times. V gene TRBV7-2 combines with J gene TRBJ2-1; the match to TRBD2 covers 8 bases. Germline-derived CDR1 and CDR2 are SGHTA and FQGNSA. With 4 bases clipped from V and 4 bases from J, the junction kept 6 bases outside the gene matches. The CDR3 totals 15 residues. CDR3 sequence: CASSSGGAVYNEQFF. The CDR3 nucleotides read TGTGCCAGCAGCTCCGGGGGGGCGGTTTACAATGAGCAGTTCTTC.

This clonotype appeared a few times. The chain uses TRBV4-1 and TRBJ2-5; D gene unclear. V lost 1 base, J lost 5 bases, and 8 bases lay in between. There are 13 residues in the CDR3. Per the germline V gene, CDR1 is MGHRA and CDR2 is YSYEKL. CDR3 nucleotide sequence: TGCGCCAGCAGCCAAGTTATACCGGAGACCCAGTACTTC. Protein product: CASSQVIPETQYF.

In its sample, this clonotype was seen many times. This sequence joins TRBV23-1 and TRBJ1-5; 9 nucleotides align to TRBD1. TRBV23-1 is treated as an ORF (open reading frame) with a function not yet certain. J gave up 5 bases and V 2 bases, and 1 base lay outside the gene matches. The CDR3 runs to 14 residues. The CDR3 here is CASSQGQGHQPQHF. CDR3 nucleotides: TGCGCCAGCAGTCAAGGACAGGGGCATCAGCCCCAGCATTTT.

There are a few counts of this clonotype. The genes are TRBV7-9 and TRBJ2-1; D remains unclear. CDR3 length: 12 amino acids. Germline CDR1 is SEHNR and CDR2 is FQNEAQ (reference sequence). V was pared by 3 bases and J by 8 bases, with 8 bases between. The CDR3 DNA reads as TGTGCCAGCAGCTTTATTCTCCATGAGCAGTTCTTC. It yields the protein CASSFILHEQFF.

The chain has TRBV28 and TRBJ1-2; the D is unclear. CDR3 length equals 16 residues. Germline lookup yields CDR1 MDHEN and CDR2 SYDVKM. The ends were cut back, 3 bases at V and 2 bases at J, with 16 bases in the middle. CDR3 sequence reads: CASSLVPRRLNYGYTF. CDR3 sequence (DNA): TGTGCCAGCAGTTTGGTTCCCAGACGACTCAACTATGGCTACACCTTC.

This clonotype was seen a few times. This chain connects TRBV4-3 to TRBJ2-1, with 10 nucleotides matching TRBD2. The CDR3 spans 16 residues. The V segment lost 4 bases and the J segment 4 bases; nucleotides outside the gene matches: 7. Germline V lookup: CDR1 LGHNA, CDR2 YSLEER. The CDR3 DNA sequence: TGCGCCAGCAGCCGGGAGACTAGCGGGTTTTACAATGAGCAGTTCTTC. It is translated as CASSRETSGFYNEQFF.